This is a list of T cell receptor beta chains from one sample in a study of blood T cell repertoires in COVID-19. Profiling relied on immunoSEQ multiplex PCR, and the TCRdb table lists in-frame clones only, not all of them. The sample includes 25,000 to 30,000 clones, around 95% of them seen just once. The sequenced material came from peripheral blood. The receptors here all came from a human donor with active COVID-19. The donor label of this sample is uncertain. Each CDR3 is given with its conserved first and last residue. A D gene is named only where the DNA matches it firmly. The size field is filled for only some rows; it gives once, few, many or a size class.

.,.,TRBV10-3,TRBJ1-3,CAISDPRSGNTIYF,TGTGCCATCAGTGATCCCCGTTCTGGAAACACCATATATTTT
TRBD2,.,TRBV5-4,TRBJ2-3,CASYRRREGTDTQYF,TGTGCCAGCTACCGCCGGCGGGAGGGCACAGATACGCAGTATTTT
TRBD2,.,TRBV10-2,TRBJ2-3,CASIRSGGDTQYF,TGCGCCAGCATCCGTAGCGGGGGAGATACGCAGTATTTT
.,.,TRBV12-3/TRBV12-4,TRBJ2-1,CASSLVGDNEQFF,TGTGCCAGCAGTTTAGTCGGAGACAATGAGCAGTTCTTC
.,.,TRBV12-3/TRBV12-4,TRBJ2-7,CASSQTGSYEQYF,TGTGCCAGCAGCCAAACAGGTAGCTACGAGCAGTACTTC
TRBD1,.,TRBV5-1,TRBJ2-3,CASSRDSFTDTQYF,TGCGCCAGCAGCCGGGACAGTTTCACAGATACGCAGTATTTT
TRBD1,.,TRBV5-4,TRBJ2-2,CASSSTGTANTGELFF,TGTGCCAGCAGCTCCACCGGGACAGCGAACACCGGGGAGCTGTTTTTT
TRBD1,.,TRBV5-4,TRBJ2-1,CASSYWTGSAYNEQFF,TGTGCCAGCAGCTATTGGACAGGGTCCGCCTACAATGAGCAGTTCTTC
TRBD1,.,TRBV5-5,TRBJ1-4,CASSIRDSYEKLFF,TGTGCCAGCAGCATCCGGGACAGTTATGAAAAACTGTTTTTT
.,.,TRBV6-6,TRBJ1-2,CASSPDSLLYYGYTF,TGTGCCAGCAGTCCTGACAGCCTACTGTACTATGGCTACACCTTC
.,once,TRBV4-1,TRBJ2-5,CASSLTTRRGQETQYF,TGCGCCAGCAGCCTAACGACAAGGAGGGGCCAAGAGACCCAGTACTTC
.,.,TRBV6-2/TRBV6-3,TRBJ1-2,CASSYSRGTLEGYTF,TGTGCCAGCAGTTACTCGAGGGGGACCCTGGAAGGCTACACCTTC
TRBD1,once,TRBV10-3,TRBJ1-2,CAISDPGQGGSGYTF,TGTGCCATCAGTGATCCGGGACAGGGAGGGTCTGGCTACACCTTC
.,.,TRBV30,TRBJ2-1,CAWRGGGLYNEQFF,TGTGCCTGGAGGGGCGGGGGCCTCTACAATGAGCAGTTCTTC
TRBD1,.,TRBV7-2,TRBJ1-5,CASSLARDRNQPQHF,TGTGCCAGCAGCTTAGCAAGGGACAGGAATCAGCCCCAGCATTTT
TRBD2,.,TRBV27,TRBJ2-1,CASTSGTRRLNEQFF,TGTGCCAGCACCTCCGGGACTAGAAGGCTCAATGAGCAGTTCTTC
.,.,TRBV28,TRBJ2-2,CASRQSRGYTGELFF,TGTGCCAGCAGACAATCGCGGGGTTACACCGGGGAGCTGTTTTTT
TRBD2,once,TRBV28,TRBJ2-1,CASSPSSGRAYNEQFF,TGTGCCAGCAGCCCCTCGAGCGGGAGAGCCTACAATGAGCAGTTCTTC
.,.,TRBV7-9,TRBJ2-2,CASSSRASGELFF,TGTGCCAGCAGCTCCCGAGCGAGCGGGGAGCTGTTTTTT
TRBD2,.,TRBV19,TRBJ2-3,CASRSAGGPHTQYF,TGTGCCAGTCGTTCGGCGGGAGGGCCGCATACGCAGTATTTT
.,.,TRBV27,TRBJ2-7,CASSLYPGANYEQYF,TGTGCCAGCAGTTTATATCCAGGGGCAAACTACGAGCAGTACTTC
.,.,TRBV5-4,TRBJ1-4,CASSSRGREKLFF,TGTGCCAGCAGCTCTAGGGGCCGGGAAAAACTGTTTTTT
.,.,TRBV20-1,TRBJ2-3,CSADNYTQYF,TGCAGTGCCGACAATTATACGCAGTATTTT
.,.,TRBV30,TRBJ2-7,CAWSRGTIYEQYF,TGTGCCTGGAGCCGGGGAACGATCTACGAGCAGTACTTC
TRBD2,.,TRBV6-5,TRBJ2-1,CATFSGDLGNEQFF,TGTGCCACCTTCAGCGGGGACCTGGGGAATGAGCAGTTCTTC
.,.,TRBV15,TRBJ2-5,CATSRGTVTETQYF,TGTGCCACCAGCAGAGGGACAGTCACAGAGACCCAGTACTTC
.,.,TRBV7-6,TRBJ1-3,CASSLELQLGNTIYF,TGTGCCAGCAGCTTAGAACTTCAACTAGGAAACACCATATATTTT
.,.,TRBV20-1,TRBJ1-2,CSASQRAGYTF,TGCAGTGCTAGCCAGCGGGCTGGCTACACCTTC
.,.,TRBV30,TRBJ1-1,CAWSSGFNTEAFF,TGTGCCTGGAGTTCAGGATTTAACACTGAAGCTTTCTTT
TRBD2,.,TRBV6-5,TRBJ2-5,CASSYDKTSGGTQYF,TGTGCCAGCAGTTACGACAAGACTAGCGGGGGGACCCAGTACTTC
TRBD1,.,TRBV27,TRBJ2-7,CASSSWDSQYF,TGTGCCAGCAGTTCATGGGACAGTCAGTACTTC
.,.,TRBV14,TRBJ1-1,CASSLAGTEAFF,TGTGCCAGCTCTCTAGCCGGCACTGAAGCTTTCTTT
.,.,TRBV2,TRBJ1-5,CASRYQGYQPQHF,TGTGCCAGCAGGTATCAGGGGTATCAGCCCCAGCATTTT
TRBD2,once,TRBV9,TRBJ2-1,CASSVVAGGRSEQFF,TGTGCCAGCAGCGTAGTGGCGGGGGGGCGGAGTGAGCAGTTCTTC
.,once,TRBV5-1,TRBJ1-2,CASSLEGEPFNYGYTF,TGCGCCAGCAGCTTGGAGGGGGAGCCTTTTAACTATGGCTACACCTTC
.,.,TRBV7-2,TRBJ1-6,CASSPRVPGQGSPLHF,TGTGCCAGCAGCCCAAGAGTCCCGGGACAAGGATCACCCCTCCACTTT
.,.,TRBV6-5,TRBJ1-1,CASSRQFMNTEAFF,TGTGCCAGCAGTAGACAGTTCATGAACACTGAAGCTTTCTTT
TRBD1,.,TRBV19,TRBJ2-2,CASSSGQGSTGELFF,TGTGCCAGTTCGTCCGGACAGGGGTCCACCGGGGAGCTGTTTTTT
.,.,TRBV27,TRBJ1-6,CASSLTGPYNSPLHF,TGTGCCAGCAGTCTCACAGGCCCCTATAATTCACCCCTCCACTTT
.,.,TRBV5-1,TRBJ2-3,CASSLAGGAGADTQYF,TGCGCCAGCAGCTTGGCCGGAGGGGCGGGCGCAGATACGCAGTATTTT
TRBD1,.,TRBV6-5,TRBJ1-4,CASRPQGAWGEKLFF,TGTGCCAGCAGACCACAGGGGGCTTGGGGTGAAAAACTGTTTTTT
TRBD1,.,TRBV15,TRBJ1-6,CATSRGDSPSGNISPLHF,TGTGCCACCAGCAGGGGGGACAGCCCATCGGGAAATATTTCACCCCTCCACTTT
TRBD1,.,TRBV19,TRBJ1-4,CASNPRTGGSTNEKLFF,TGTGCCAGTAACCCCCGAACAGGGGGCTCAACTAATGAAAAACTGTTTTTT
TRBD2,.,TRBV19,TRBJ2-3,CASSIRLAGGESDTQYF,TGTGCCAGTAGTATTAGACTAGCGGGAGGCGAGTCAGATACGCAGTATTTT
.,.,TRBV4-1,TRBJ2-1,CASSNGTLRGNEQFF,TGCGCCAGCAGCAACGGGACACTCCGAGGGAATGAGCAGTTCTTC
.,.,TRBV27,TRBJ1-1,CASSPRRLTEAFF,TGTGCCAGCAGTCCCCGGAGGCTCACTGAAGCTTTCTTT
TRBD2,.,TRBV7-2,TRBJ2-1,CASSLARTSAGSSYNEQFF,TGTGCCAGCAGCTTAGCCAGGACTAGCGCTGGTAGCTCCTACAATGAGCAGTTCTTC
.,once,TRBV27,TRBJ1-6,CASSLRGWNSPLHF,TGTGCCAGCAGCCTCAGGGGTTGGAATTCACCCCTCCACTTT
.,.,TRBV2,TRBJ2-3,CASREGLHTDTQYF,TGTGCCAGCAGGGAGGGACTTCACACAGATACGCAGTATTTT
.,.,TRBV7-9,TRBJ2-7,CASSFGQRTYEQYF,TGTGCCAGCAGCTTTGGACAGCGAACCTACGAGCAGTACTTC
.,.,TRBV28,TRBJ1-4,CASSLGQGYEKLFF,TGTGCCAGCAGTTTAGGGCAGGGGTATGAAAAACTGTTTTTT
.,.,TRBV4-1,TRBJ2-7,CASSQGGAYEQYF,TGCGCCAGCAGCCAAGGGGGCGCCTACGAGCAGTACTTC
TRBD1,.,TRBV6-5,TRBJ2-5,CASSLGQGRKTQYF,TGTGCCAGCAGCCTAGGACAGGGCAGGAAGACCCAGTACTTC
.,.,TRBV19,TRBJ1-1,CASSIVGVGNTEAFF,TGTGCCAGTAGTATAGTGGGCGTCGGCAACACTGAAGCTTTCTTT
TRBD1,.,TRBV29-1,TRBJ2-7,CSVVTGTYEQYF,TGCAGCGTTGTGACAGGGACCTACGAGCAGTACTTC